This T cell receptor beta chain comes out of a study of T cell responses to AZD1222 COVID-19 vaccine (dated by TCRdb to about 2021). At the level of the whole study: A total of 230 to 250 trial participants underwent TCR sequencing, of whom 200 to 220 had received two doses of AZD1222 and some 26 had received two doses of the MenACWY control vaccine. Trial participants were enrolled by age into subgroups of 18-55, 56-69 and 70-plus years, and around 150, 28 and 57 TCR-sequenced participants, respectively, were included in these subgroups. Results and caveats for the whole study, not just this receptor: Vaccine-associated CD4 TCRs spanned the whole spike protein, with dominant responses in regions 160-218 and 743-854. Participants were mostly white British, with more females than males. The authors suggested clonal diversity may have been underestimated. Because no samples from the day 14 peak response were available, repertoires could be characterized only after the peak T cell response. After two AZD1222 doses, both the breadth and the depth of spike-specific TCRs were significantly higher than at day 0 and than in MenACWY recipients. Nearly half of unique spike-specific TCRs reportedly recognized epitopes outside regions mutated in the B.1.351 and B.1.1.7 variants. Conclusions about previously exposed vaccinees were limited because only six AZD1222 recipients were SARS-CoV-2 seropositive at baseline. In the small 56-69-year group, the increase in depth fell short of significance, most likely because of low power.

The CDR3 regions of human TCRbeta chains were analyzed by immunosequencing. Per the source publication's procedure: Repertoire TCRs were matched against a reference library of SARS-CoV-2-specific TCRs generated with the MIRA antigen-specificity platform. Breadth meant the fraction of unique TCRs that were SARS-CoV-2-associated, whereas depth meant the fraction of total T cells that were SARS-CoV-2-associated. Using the MIRA data, each spike-specific TCR was assigned both to the spike region to which the TCR was reactive and to a CD4 or CD8 class. Log10-transformed breadth and depth values were compared by one-way ANOVA with Sidak's multiple comparisons tests. TCRdb took this table from immuneACCESS and kept in-frame rearrangements with V and J called. Such tables lack part of the clones; where checked against another copy, unresolved V genes explain under half of the gap, and the rest is unexplained. That table supplies the V and J calls and clone size; D and trimming were determined from the DNA. The sample includes about 140,000 clones, with approximately 90% observed a single time. The ten largest account for roughly 4% of the sample.

A word on this clone: What antigen it recognizes has not been identified. Base-call qualities are not available, and no considerably larger clone is one nucleotide away.

CDR1 and CDR2, looked up from the germline V gene (reference sequence), are LNHDA and SQIVND. The CDR3 goes from the cysteine to the phenylalanine over 15 residues. Only CDR3 DNA is held: 45 bases, read in frame from base 1. Trimming takes 4 bases from V and 4 bases from J, and the germline ends sit 14 bases apart. In light of the paper, this sample's time point label describes: about 28 days (+/-7) after the second vaccine dose. AZD1222 recipients given second doses at about 4 weeks or at about 12 weeks were pooled, since spike-specific TCR depth and breadth were not found to differ between the two schedules. The vaccinee samples were drawn from two UK trials, COV001 and COV002, one of which was a single-blind randomized controlled phase 2/3 trial testing AZD1222 (ChAdOx1 nCoV-19) in healthy adults. For TCRbeta chain sequencing, PBMC samples were collected from trial participants at day 0 and at day 28 after the second dose.

The source is an adult who received the AZD1222 COVID-19 vaccine. This chain joins TRBV19 to TRBJ1-5; TRBD1 might be the D gene, on 5 matching bases. Material: peripheral blood, obtained 28 days after the second AZD1222 dose. The CDR3 region has the sequence CASSTSGTENQPQHF. The DNA sequence is given as TGTGCCAGTAGTACCTCCGGGACGGAGAATCAGCCCCAGCATTTT.